Here is one T cell receptor (beta chain) with its context. This sample was taken from a study of T-cell reconstitution after alpha-beta-depleted transplantation in children. The CDR3 runs 16 residues. Germline V gene lookup returns CDR1 SGHRS and CDR2 YFSETQ. V lost 4 bases to trimming and J lost 1 base; unmatched junction nucleotides: 6. Unique molecular identifiers were incorporated during preparation of the TCRbeta library. In TCRdb, the PCR reads were re-called with MiXCR into one record per CDR3 protein. Of about 440,000 distinct CDR3 sequences in the sample, roughly 44% are singletons; the top ten hold about 30%.

J is TRBJ2-2 and V is TRBV5-1, with 8 bases lining up with TRBD2. The sequencing used PBMCs, collected before TCRalphabeta/CD19-depleted stem cell transplant. This TCR derives from a girl aged 2-10 years with aplastic anemia, due to receive a stem cell transplant. CDR3 bases: TGCGCCAGCAGCAACCTAGCGGGCCTGAACACCGGGGAGCTGTTTTTT. This codes for CASSNLAGLNTGELFF.